This TCR beta chain was sequenced during a study of regulatory T cells in long-lasting Graves disease. The study's findings and limits: Sample size, which was small, may have reduced accuracy. There was favoring of TRBV28, TRBJ1-2 and TRBJ2-5 in persistent disease.

Libraries of TCR beta came from iRepertoire HTBI primers plus Arm-PCR of CDR3 regions. TCRdb reanalysed the multiplex PCR reads using MiXCR and keeps one entry per CDR3 protein. The sample includes about 500,000 distinct CDR3 sequences, under 20% of them seen just once. Time point indicated: newly diagnosed GD, antithyroid drugs for less than 3 months. PBMC RNA served as the TCR library source. Concerning this clonotype: Its target is unknown.

CDR1 and CDR2 from the germline V gene are MGHDK and SYGVNS. With 6 bases removed from V and 11 bases from J, the gap between germline ends came to 14 bases. The length of the CDR3 is 13 residues. Separately, the same data were catalogued under a study of T cells in Graves' hyperthyroidism and ophthalmopathy. That work states: A model of 13 V-J pairs discriminated ophthalmopathy from stable hyperthyroidism. The model predicted ophthalmopathy a median roughly six months before onset.

This TCR came from a man aged 35 to 55 with Graves disease. Sequencing was performed on peripheral blood mononuclear cells (PBMCs), taken at new diagnosis, from a patient treated with antithyroid drugs. V gene TRBV25-1 combines with J gene TRBJ1-6, with D uncertain. The CDR3 DNA sequence: TGTGCCAGCAGCGCGAGATCGAATCCACCCCTCCACTTT. It yields the protein CASSARSNPPLHF.